Below, 24 T cell receptor beta chains from the same sample are listed, as sequenced in a study of technical replicates of blood from a handful of donors. Sequencing was performed with immunoSEQ multiplex PCR; in TCRdb, only in-frame clones are kept and a portion is missing. The table lists about 69,000 clones, over 80% of them singletons. The sequenced material came from PBMCs. The receptor set was obtained from a human donor in good health. Some clones in this sample may be carry-over from other donors' samples.

This chain links TRBV5-5 with TRBJ1-2; 7 positions match TRBD1. This CDR3 comprises 13 residues. Germline V lookup: CDR1 SGHKS, CDR2 YYEKEE (reference sequence). Trimming took 4 bases from V and 2 from J; bases not matched to a gene: 2. CDR3 loop: CASSGGQNYGYTF. The CDR3, as DNA: TGTGCCAGCAGCGGGGGACAGAACTATGGCTACACCTTC. Variable domain in full (rest from reference TRBV5-5 and TRBJ1-2): DAGVTQSPTHLIKTRGQQVTLRCSPISGHKSVSWYQQVLGQGPQFIFQYYEKEERGRGNFPDRFSARQFPNYSSELNVNALLLGDSALYLCASSGGQNYGYTFGSGTRLTVV.

This clone was found once. This chain connects TRBV5-6 to TRBJ2-3, with D possibly matching TRBD1 (7 bases). From germline, CDR1 is SGHDT and CDR2 YYEEEE. V was shortened by 4 bases and J by 5 bases, with 17 bases between the two germline ends. The CDR3 has 15 residues. CDR3 amino acids: CASSETGEVVDTQYF. The DNA of the CDR3 is TGTGCCAGCAGCGAAACAGGGGAGGTCGTAGATACGCAGTATTTT.

The genes are TRBV29-1 and TRBJ2-1; possible D gene TRBD2, 7 bases. Trimming took off 4 bases at V and 9 bases at J, with 16 bases between the two ends. This CDR3 comprises 13 residues. CDR1 is SQVTM and CDR2 is ANQGSEA in the germline V gene. CDR3 nucleotide sequence: TGCAGCGTTGTCGTTGGAGGGGGGGGTGAGCAGTTCTTC. Residues: CSVVVGGGGEQFF.

The chain links TRBV5-1 to TRBJ2-5; a weak D match, TRBD1 (6 bases). V shed 3 bases and J shed 5 bases, with 23 bases lying between them. Per the germline V gene, CDR1 is SGHRS and CDR2 is YFSETQ. CDR3 length equals 17 residues. The CDR3 DNA reads TGCGCCAGCAGCTGGGACCTTAAAACAGGGTCGTTCGAGACCCAGTACTTC. This gives the protein CASSWDLKTGSFETQYF.

This chain uses TRBV27 with TRBJ1-5; D might be TRBD1 (6 bases). From germline, CDR1 is MNHEY and CDR2 SMNVEV (reference sequence). V lost 6 bases, J lost 2 bases, and 11 bases lay in between. The CDR3 consists of 14 residues. In DNA form, the CDR3 reads TGTGCCAGCAGGACCAGGGGTGGCAATCAGCCCCAGCATTTT. This codes for CASRTRGGNQPQHF.

This chain joins TRBV6-6 and TRBJ1-3, with D perhaps matching TRBD1 (6 bases). The V gene lost 7 bases and the J gene lost 0 bases, with 13 bases spanning the gap. The CDR3 has 15 amino acids. Germline CDR1 and CDR2: MNHNY and SVGAGI (reference sequence). The CDR3 DNA reads as TGTGCCAGCACCGTACAGGGCAGCTCTGGAAACACCATATATTTT. Residues: CASTVQGSSGNTIYF.

The chain employs TRBV7-9 and TRBJ2-1; perhaps TRBD1 as D (6 bases). V was trimmed by 8 bases and J by 7 bases, leaving 21 bases between them. This CDR3 region has 15 residues. Germline V gene sequence: CDR1 SEHNR, CDR2 FQNEAQ (reference sequence). CDR3 sequence reads: CASVQQGISGNEQFF. The CDR3 bases are TGTGCCAGCGTACAACAGGGCATCAGTGGGAATGAGCAGTTCTTC.

The V gene is TRBV5-4, the J gene TRBJ1-1, with 8 bases identical to TRBD1. V dropped 0 bases and J dropped 5; count of bases not matched to a gene: 3. Germline assignment: CDR1 SGHNT and CDR2 YYREEE (reference sequence). The CDR3 length is 14 residues. The CDR3 nucleotides are TGTGCCAGCAGCTTGGGCAGGGGGCATACTGAAGCTTTCTTT. As protein: CASSLGRGHTEAFF.

This clone was picked up a small number of times. The chain uses TRBV19 and TRBJ2-3; D not certain. Per the germline V gene, CDR1 is LNHDA and CDR2 is SQIVND (reference sequence). The CDR3 length is 12 residues. V lost 6 bases to trimming and J lost 2 bases, with 6 bases between them. CDR3 DNA sequence: TGTGCCAGTAGCGGGTTCACAGATACGCAGTATTTT. It translates to CASSGFTDTQYF.

This clone was seen a single time. The V and J genes are TRBV4-2 and TRBJ2-3; D is undetermined. From germline, CDR1 is LGHNA and CDR2 YNFKEQ. The CDR3 covers 16 residues. V shed 0 bases and J shed 6 bases, with 16 bases lying between them. CDR3 amino acids: CASSQEMNYLGDTQYF. The CDR3 DNA reads TGTGCCAGCAGCCAAGAAATGAACTACCTCGGGGATACGCAGTATTTT.

The chain joins TRBV4-1 to TRBJ2-5, with D perhaps matching TRBD2 (6 bases). V lost 0 bases to trimming and J lost 4 bases, with 12 bases between them. This CDR3 has 15 amino acids. Germline V CDR1 and CDR2: MGHRA, YSYEKL. In DNA form, the CDR3 reads TGCGCCAGCAGCCAAGATGGGCGGGGCATAGAGACCCAGTACTTC. Amino acids: CASSQDGRGIETQYF.

The CDR3 DNA follows: TGTGCCAGCAGCCAAGATAGGGGGGGCTTTAATGAAAAACTGTTTTTT. This gives the protein CASSQDRGGFNEKLFF. The V gene is TRBV4-2, the J gene TRBJ1-4; weak D call: TRBD1 (6 bases). CDR1 and CDR2 from the germline V gene are LGHNA and YNFKEQ. The CDR3 is 16 amino acids. With 0 bases removed from V and 4 bases from J, the gap between germline ends came to 12 bases.

V gene TRBV6-1 combines with J gene TRBJ2-5; maybe TRBD2 (5 bases). Germline V gene lookup returns CDR1 MNHNS and CDR2 SASEGT. V dropped 3 bases and J dropped 2 bases, with 13 bases sitting between them. The CDR3 extends over 15 amino acids. CDR3 DNA sequence: TGTGCCAGCAGTGATCGGGGATCGGGGCAAGAGACCCAGTACTTC. Protein: CASSDRGSGQETQYF.

The chain has TRBV4-1 and TRBJ1-1, with 7 bases fitting TRBD1. The CDR3 has 18 amino acids. CDR1 and CDR2 (germline): MGHRA, YSYEKL. V gave up 0 bases and J gave up 1 base; unmatched junction bases: 11. This chain's CDR3 is CASSQDSGRGTRNTEAFF. In DNA, the CDR3 is TGCGCCAGCAGCCAAGATAGCGGCAGGGGGACTCGGAACACTGAAGCTTTCTTT.

This rearrangement joins TRBV5-4 to TRBJ1-2; D possibly corresponds to TRBD1 (6 bases). The germline V gene has CDR1 SGHNT and CDR2 YYREEE (reference sequence). V dropped 4 bases and J dropped 2 bases, with 9 bases sitting between them. This CDR3 contains 13 residues. CDR3 nucleotides: TGTGCCAGCAGCCAGGACAGCAACTATGGCTACACCTTC. The encoded protein is CASSQDSNYGYTF.

The chain couples TRBV6-5 to TRBJ2-1; 9 positions agree with TRBD1. V shed 6 bases, J shed 9 bases, and the junction held 6 bases outside the gene matches. The CDR3 sequence is 13 residues long. Germline CDR1 is MNHEY and CDR2 is SVGAGI. The chain's CDR3 is CASRDRGGSEQFF. CDR3 DNA: TGTGCCAGCAGGGACAGGGGCGGAAGTGAGCAGTTCTTC.

This chain connects TRBV7-8 to TRBJ1-1; no reliable D call. The germline V gene has CDR1 SGHVS and CDR2 FQNEAQ. The CDR3 runs 12 residues. With 0 bases removed from V and 8 bases from J, the gap between germline ends came to 7 bases. The CDR3 is CASSLAGGEAFF. The CDR3 region has the DNA TGTGCCAGCAGCTTAGCCGGAGGAGAAGCTTTCTTT.

The CDR3 reads CASSTGSSYEQYF. CDR3 nucleotide sequence: TGTGCCAGTAGTACGGGGAGCTCCTACGAGCAGTACTTC. The gene calls are TRBV19 and TRBJ2-7, with D tentatively TRBD2 (5 bases). Per germline, CDR1 LNHDA and CDR2 SQIVND (reference sequence). Between the trimmed V and J ends, which lost 4 bases and 0 bases, there was a span of 7 bases. The CDR3 spans 13 residues.

The chain couples TRBV13 to TRBJ2-1; D is possibly TRBD2 (5 bases). Trimming took 5 bases from V and 7 from J, leaving 18 bases between them. Germline assignment: CDR1 PRHDT and CDR2 FYEKMQ (reference sequence). The CDR3 has 15 residues. The CDR3 region is CASSPQGEGLNEQFF. CDR3 nucleotide sequence: TGTGCCAGCAGCCCCCAAGGAGAGGGCTTGAATGAGCAGTTCTTC. Full variable domain (missing parts from reference TRBV13 and TRBJ2-1): AAGVIQSPRHLIKEKRETATLKCYPIPRHDTVYWYQQGPGQDPQFLISFYEKMQSDKGSIPDRFSAQQFSDYHSELNMSSLELGDSALYFCASSPQGEGLNEQFFGPGTRLTVL.

The V gene is TRBV5-4, the J gene TRBJ2-7, with 10 bases lining up with TRBD1. The CDR3 loop spans 15 amino acids. CDR1 SGHNT and CDR2 YYREEE come from the germline V gene (reference sequence). V lost 1 base and J lost 4; bases outside the gene matches: 5. The CDR3 DNA reads as TGTGCCAGCAGCTTGCTGGGACAGGGGCATTACGAGCAGTACTTC. Translating it yields CASSLLGQGHYEQYF.

The chain joins TRBV7-9 to TRBJ2-7, with a tentative D call TRBD2 (6 bases). The germline V gene encodes CDR1 SEHNR and CDR2 FQNEAQ (reference sequence). The CDR3 is 15 amino acids. Trimming took off 4 bases at V and 2 bases at J, with 15 bases between the two ends. CDR3 DNA: TGTGCCAGCAGCTCGGCAGGCGGGACCACCTACGAGCAGTACTTC. Its protein is CASSSAGGTTYEQYF.

This clone was seen once. J is TRBJ2-1 and V is TRBV6-5; D is ambiguous. The CDR3 contains 14 residues. The germline gives CDR1 MNHEY, CDR2 SVGAGI. V was clipped by 5 bases and J by 0 bases, with 8 bases between them. CDR3 bases: TGTGCCAGCAGTGCGCTACTCTCCTACAATGAGCAGTTCTTC. Amino acids: CASSALLSYNEQFF.

The V and J genes are TRBV4-1 and TRBJ2-1; TRBD2 might be the D (5 bases). CDR3 length: 15 amino acids. V dropped 3 bases and J dropped 10 bases, with 19 bases sitting between them. CDR1 is MGHRA and CDR2 is YSYEKL in the germline V gene. Here the CDR3 DNA reads TGCGCCAGCAGCCAGCCCGGCCAAGGGTCGGGGGAGCAGTTCTTC. This encodes CASSQPGQGSGEQFF.

The gene calls are TRBV11-2 and TRBJ2-3, with 11 nucleotides matching TRBD2. Per the germline V gene, CDR1 is SGHAT and CDR2 is FQNNGV. CDR3 length: 17 residues. Unmatched junction bases numbered 8, after V lost 5 bases and J lost 1 base. The CDR3 is CASSPPASGGRTDTQYF. The CDR3 DNA follows: TGTGCCAGCAGCCCCCCAGCTAGCGGGGGGCGCACAGATACGCAGTATTTT.